This T cell receptor (beta chain) was captured by sequencing in a study of PD-L1 blockade in urothelial cancer. The CDR3 extends over 15 amino acids. V shed 3 bases, J shed 4 bases, and the junction held 4 bases outside the gene matches. Germline V CDR1 and CDR2: SGHDN, FVKESK. TCRdb's copy holds only in-frame clones and misses some; the assay was immunoSEQ multiplex PCR. Altogether more than 40,000 clones are present, approximately 86% being singletons, with the ten largest covering roughly 17%. The origin of this receptor is a man aged 60-69 years with urothelial cancer. Sequenced here: PBMCs, sampled around atezolizumab (anti-PD-L1) treatment. The J gene is TRBJ2-1, the V gene TRBV14; TRBD1 aligns across 9 bases. CDR3 bases: TGTGCCAGCAGCCATACAGGGGGCTTATACAATGAGCAGTTCTTC. Encoded protein: CASSHTGGLYNEQFF.